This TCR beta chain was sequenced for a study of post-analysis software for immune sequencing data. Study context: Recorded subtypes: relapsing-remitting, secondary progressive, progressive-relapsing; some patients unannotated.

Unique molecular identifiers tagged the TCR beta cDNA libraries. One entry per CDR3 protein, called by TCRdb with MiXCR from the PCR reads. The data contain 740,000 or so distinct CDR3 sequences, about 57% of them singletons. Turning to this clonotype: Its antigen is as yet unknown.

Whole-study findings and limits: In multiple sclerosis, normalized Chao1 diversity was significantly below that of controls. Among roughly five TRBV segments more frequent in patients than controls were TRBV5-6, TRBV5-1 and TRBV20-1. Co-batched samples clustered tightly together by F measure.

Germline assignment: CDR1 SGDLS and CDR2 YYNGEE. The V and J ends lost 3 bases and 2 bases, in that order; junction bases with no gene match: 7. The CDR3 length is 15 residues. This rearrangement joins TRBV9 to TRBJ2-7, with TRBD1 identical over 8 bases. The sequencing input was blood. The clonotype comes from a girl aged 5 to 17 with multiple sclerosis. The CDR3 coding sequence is TGTGCCAGCAGCGCTGGGGGGACAGGAACCTACGAGCAGTACTTC. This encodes CASSAGGTGTYEQYF. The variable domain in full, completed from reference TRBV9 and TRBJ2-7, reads DSGVTQTPKHLITATGQRVTLRCSPRSGDLSVYWYQQSLDQGLQFLIQYYNGEERAKGNILERFSAQQFPDLHSELNLSSLELGDSALYFCASSAGGTGTYEQYFGPGTRLTVT.